This T cell receptor (beta chain) was recovered during a study of cytomegalovirus exposure and HLA in healthy donors. Study background: Earlier, 90 million to 140 million unique TCR beta sequences were recovered from roughly 180 million T cells by an analysis.

With respect to this clone: Its antigen is not known. One end of the junction does not line up with germline, which may come from a read error. The same CDR3 also results from other DNA sequences found in this sample.

This PCR relied on a set of 60 Vbeta primers and 13 Jbeta primers. Clones were read by immunoSEQ multiplex PCR, and TCRdb kept only the in-frame ones, dropping some. The sample contains 150,000 or so clones, about three quarters of which appear only once. This CDR3 spans 12 amino acids. The germline CDR1 and CDR2 sequences are GTSNPN and SVGIG (reference sequence). Regarding the study as a whole: A missense variant in DCLRE1C was later tied to TCR beta V- and J-gene trimming. Per a prior analysis, the majority of TCR beta V segments were productive roughly 90% or roughly 30% of the time. A later analysis found common viral pathogens apparently linked to several of the most significant clusters.

Sequenced sample: PBMCs. The rearrangement links TRBV30 to TRBJ2-3; 16 bases are shared with TRBD2. The receptor comes from a man younger than 30 in good health and CMV-seropositive. The CDR3 loop reads CAWRVGLAGGEF. CDR3 nucleotides: TGTGCCTGGAGGGTGGGACTAGCGGGAGGGGAGTTT.